These T cell receptor beta chains were read from a single sample in a study of cytomegalovirus exposure and HLA in healthy donors. TCRdb's table, derived via immunoSEQ multiplex PCR, lists solely in-frame clones and lacks some. Found here are 150,000 to 200,000 clones, roughly 80% of them singletons; the top ten hold 1.5% to 2%. Sequenced sample: PBMCs. The receptors derive from a human donor in good health. CDR3s include the opening cysteine and the closing phenylalanine or tryptophan. A D gene is named only where the DNA matches it firmly. Expanded clones are given a class, and other clones once, few, many or no size at all.

abundance: .; v_gene: TRBV5-4; j_gene: TRBJ1-4; d_gene: .; CDR3nt: TGTGCCAGCAGCTTGGCCGGGACACTGGCAACTAATGAAAAACTGTTTTTT; CDR3aa: CASSLAGTLATNEKLFF
abundance: .; v_gene: TRBV25-1; j_gene: TRBJ1-6; d_gene: .; CDR3nt: TGTGCCAGCAGACAGATTTATAATTCACCCCTCCACTTT; CDR3aa: CASRQIYNSPLHF
abundance: .; v_gene: TRBV6-5; j_gene: TRBJ1-6; d_gene: TRBD1; CDR3nt: TGTGCCAGCAGTATAACAGGGGCTTTGAGTTCACCCCTCCACTTT; CDR3aa: CASSITGALSSPLHF
abundance: .; v_gene: TRBV4-1; j_gene: TRBJ1-1; d_gene: .; CDR3nt: TGCGCCAGCAGCATACAGACGAACACTGAAGCTTTCTTT; CDR3aa: CASSIQTNTEAFF
abundance: .; v_gene: TRBV15; j_gene: TRBJ2-1; d_gene: .; CDR3nt: TGTGCCACCAGCAGAGATCCGGGGAACCCAAACTACAATGAGCAGTTCTTC; CDR3aa: CATSRDPGNPNYNEQFF
abundance: .; v_gene: TRBV28; j_gene: TRBJ2-7; d_gene: .; CDR3nt: TGTGCCAGCAGCCCGGCAGGGAACTACGAGCAGTACTTC; CDR3aa: CASSPAGNYEQYF
abundance: .; v_gene: TRBV4-3; j_gene: TRBJ2-7; d_gene: .; CDR3nt: TGCGCCAGCAGCCATTCGAATGTCGACGGGACCTACGAGCAGTACTTC; CDR3aa: CASSHSNVDGTYEQYF
abundance: once; v_gene: TRBV9; j_gene: TRBJ2-7; d_gene: .; CDR3nt: TGTGCCAGCAGCGTACGGGGGAGGTCCTACGAGCAGTACTTC; CDR3aa: CASSVRGRSYEQYF
abundance: .; v_gene: TRBV6-5; j_gene: TRBJ2-7; d_gene: TRBD2; CDR3nt: TGTGCCAGCAGCCCCGGGAGGGGAGCCTACGAGCAGTACTTC; CDR3aa: CASSPGRGAYEQYF
abundance: .; v_gene: TRBV6-1; j_gene: TRBJ2-7; d_gene: TRBD1; CDR3nt: TGTGCCAGCAGTCGGGACAGGAGGCTAAGAAACGAGCAGTACTTC; CDR3aa: CASSRDRRLRNEQYF
abundance: .; v_gene: TRBV5-4; j_gene: TRBJ1-2; d_gene: TRBD1; CDR3nt: TGTGCCAGCAGCTCGGGGCGGGACAGGGAGCCTAAAACCTTAGGCTACACCTTC; CDR3aa: CASSSGRDREPKTLGYTF
abundance: .; v_gene: TRBV7-2; j_gene: TRBJ1-1; d_gene: .; CDR3nt: TGTGCCAGCAGCCTGGGGAGGGGCCTACCCAACACTGAAGCTTTCTTT; CDR3aa: CASSLGRGLPNTEAFF
abundance: .; v_gene: TRBV6-1; j_gene: TRBJ1-5; d_gene: .; CDR3nt: TGTGCCAGCAGTGAAGCGTCCTCCCTATTGTCCCAGCCCCAGCATTTT; CDR3aa: CASSEASSLLSQPQHF
abundance: .; v_gene: TRBV9; j_gene: TRBJ2-1; d_gene: .; CDR3nt: TGTGCCAGCAGCGCCGGGGCCTACAATGAGCAGTTCTTC; CDR3aa: CASSAGAYNEQFF
abundance: once; v_gene: TRBV9; j_gene: TRBJ1-2; d_gene: .; CDR3nt: TGTGCCAGCAGCGTAGTCGAGAACAGCCTGGTGGATCTTGGCTACACCTTC; CDR3aa: CASSVVENSLVDLGYTF
abundance: .; v_gene: TRBV7-3; j_gene: TRBJ2-1; d_gene: .; CDR3nt: TGTGCCAGCAGCTCCCCGGCGACCAACAGCCCCCGAAACAATGAGCAGTTCTTC; CDR3aa: CASSSPATNSPRNNEQFF
abundance: .; v_gene: TRBV5-8; j_gene: TRBJ1-2; d_gene: TRBD1; CDR3nt: TGTGCCAGCAGACCTCAACCAGGGGGCGACTATGGCTACACCTTC; CDR3aa: CASRPQPGGDYGYTF
abundance: .; v_gene: TRBV7-9; j_gene: TRBJ1-1; d_gene: TRBD1; CDR3nt: TGTGCCAGCAGCTTAGACAGGGGTCAAGGGAACACTGAAGCTTTCTTT; CDR3aa: CASSLDRGQGNTEAFF
abundance: .; v_gene: TRBV4-1; j_gene: TRBJ1-1; d_gene: .; CDR3nt: TGCGCCAGCAGCCAAAACTCCGCGAGCACTGAAGCTTTCTTT; CDR3aa: CASSQNSASTEAFF
abundance: .; v_gene: TRBV25-1; j_gene: TRBJ1-6; d_gene: .; CDR3nt: TGTGCCAGCAGTGCCTCGCGCGGAGGGAATTCACCCCTCCACTTT; CDR3aa: CASSASRGGNSPLHF
abundance: .; v_gene: TRBV19; j_gene: TRBJ1-2; d_gene: TRBD1; CDR3nt: TGTGCCAGTAACTTTCGGACAGGGTACTATGGCTACACCTTC; CDR3aa: CASNFRTGYYGYTF
abundance: .; v_gene: TRBV6-1; j_gene: TRBJ1-3; d_gene: .; CDR3nt: TGTGCCAGCAGTGTAACAGGGTACGGAAACACCATATATTTT; CDR3aa: CASSVTGYGNTIYF
abundance: .; v_gene: TRBV6-1; j_gene: TRBJ1-5; d_gene: .; CDR3nt: TGTGCCAGCTCCGAAGCCGCGGGGGCGCGACAGCCCCAGCATTTT; CDR3aa: CASSEAAGARQPQHF
abundance: .; v_gene: TRBV7-9; j_gene: TRBJ2-7; d_gene: TRBD1; CDR3nt: TGTGCCAGCAGCTCCGGGACAGGGTTTTACGAGCAGTACTTC; CDR3aa: CASSSGTGFYEQYF
abundance: .; v_gene: TRBV6-1; j_gene: TRBJ2-3; d_gene: .; CDR3nt: TGTGCCAGCAGTGGAGGCCCCGTCCGGATAGATACGCAGTATTTT; CDR3aa: CASSGGPVRIDTQYF
abundance: few; v_gene: TRBV10-3; j_gene: TRBJ1-1; d_gene: .; CDR3nt: TGTGCCATCAGAATCTCAACAGGGAACACTGAAGCTTTCTTT; CDR3aa: CAIRISTGNTEAFF
abundance: .; v_gene: TRBV7-8; j_gene: TRBJ2-5; d_gene: TRBD2; CDR3nt: TGTGCCAGCAGCGAGGGACTAGCGGGGGGGCTAGGGACCCAGTACTTC; CDR3aa: CASSEGLAGGLGTQYF
abundance: .; v_gene: TRBV27; j_gene: TRBJ1-2; d_gene: TRBD1; CDR3nt: TGTGCCAGCAGTTCGGGACAGTATGGCTACACCTTC; CDR3aa: CASSSGQYGYTF
abundance: .; v_gene: TRBV6-1; j_gene: TRBJ1-4; d_gene: .; CDR3nt: TGTGCCAGCAGTGGGGGAGGTTGGTCCGGGAATGAAAAACTGTTTTTT; CDR3aa: CASSGGGWSGNEKLFF
abundance: few; v_gene: TRBV9; j_gene: TRBJ1-1; d_gene: .; CDR3nt: TGTGCCAGCAGCGCACAGGGAGTTGGGGCCAGCACTGAAGCTTTCTTT; CDR3aa: CASSAQGVGASTEAFF
abundance: once; v_gene: TRBV30; j_gene: TRBJ2-7; d_gene: .; CDR3nt: TGTGCCTGGAGAAAGAGGGGACTCCCCTACGAGCAGTACTTC; CDR3aa: CAWRKRGLPYEQYF
abundance: .; v_gene: TRBV5-4; j_gene: TRBJ2-7; d_gene: .; CDR3nt: TGTGCCAGCAGCTTAGGAGGAGACTCCTACGAGCAGTACTTC; CDR3aa: CASSLGGDSYEQYF